This record covers a single T cell receptor (beta chain). Its matching antigen is unknown. This entry comes from a study of CD8+CD57+ T cells in acquired aplastic anemia. Study-wide background: Sorted CD4+ and CD8+ cell DNA averaged roughly 3.2 ug. Researchers reported that healthy donors averaged approximately 10 million reads for CD4+ cells.

The study, taken as a whole, reports: With respect to CD8+ Simpson's diversity, patients and controls did not differ significantly. In common between the patients and the controls were twenty-nine CD8+ CDR3 sequences.

Genomic DNA, the template, was used for profiling of the TCR beta VDJ and CDR3. TCRdb re-called the reads with MiXCR, one entry per CDR3 protein. This table holds about 130,000 distinct CDR3 sequences, approximately 41% found once. Germline CDR1 is SQVTM and CDR2 is ANQGSEA. The junction had 5 bases not matched to a gene; V was cut back by 5 bases and J by 8 bases. The CDR3 loop spans 11 amino acids. The receptor was isolated from a human donor in good health, serving as a control. The chain links TRBV29-1 to TRBJ1-2; TRBD1 matches at 7 bases. The sample comprised sorted CD4+, CD8+, or CD8+CD57+ T cells (not recorded which) from PBMCs. The CDR3 loop is CSVLDREGYTF. For the CDR3, the DNA is TGCAGCGTTCTTGACAGGGAAGGCTACACCTTC.